This entry lists 18 T cell receptor beta chains sequenced from one sample in a study of T cells in localized non-small cell lung cancer. TCRdb's table, derived via immunoSEQ multiplex PCR, lists solely in-frame clones and lacks some. The table lists approximately 52,000 clones, roughly 90% of them singletons, with 15% to 20% in the top ten. Material: peripheral blood, obtained before any cancer treatment. The receptor source for this set is a male donor aged 60 or over with stage III squamous cell lung carcinoma.

The chain joins TRBV4-2 to TRBJ2-7; 7 bases align to TRBD1. This CDR3 contains 16 residues. Trimming at V came to 5 bases and at J to 0 bases, leaving 10 bases not matched to a gene. Germline V gives CDR1 LGHNA, CDR2 YNFKEQ. The CDR3 here is CASSLSADRNSYEQYF. CDR3 coding DNA: TGTGCCAGCAGCTTGTCGGCGGACAGGAACTCCTACGAGCAGTACTTC.

This rearrangement joins TRBV9 to TRBJ1-3; TRBD1 matches at 9 bases. CDR1 SGDLS and CDR2 YYNGEE come from the germline V gene. The CDR3 is 16 amino acids. After removal of 4 bases from V and 0 bases from J, the junction contained 5 bases not matched to a gene. The CDR3: CASSLTGGASGNTIYF. Here the CDR3 DNA reads TGTGCCAGCAGCCTTACAGGGGGCGCCTCTGGAAACACCATATATTTT.

This chain links TRBV5-5 with TRBJ2-7; 8 bases are shared with TRBD1. CDR1 and CDR2 from the germline V gene are SGHKS and YYEKEE (reference sequence). The CDR3 spans 16 residues. V lost 4 bases and J lost 2; bases outside the gene matches: 11. This CDR3 is CASSGAGGRYPYEQYF. For the CDR3, the DNA is TGTGCCAGCAGCGGAGCAGGGGGCCGTTACCCCTACGAGCAGTACTTC.

V usage is TRBV4-3 and J usage is TRBJ1-1; D gene unclear. The CDR3 totals 16 residues. Germline CDR1 and CDR2: LGHNA and YSLEER. Trimming pared 4 bases from V and 1 base from J, leaving 16 bases between. This chain's CDR3 is CASSLSWATANTEAFF. DNA for the CDR3: TGCGCCAGCAGCCTAAGTTGGGCCACCGCGAACACTGAAGCTTTCTTT.

This clone was observed once. The chain uses TRBV5-1 and TRBJ2-7; 10 bases match TRBD2. The CDR3 loop spans 14 amino acids. Germline-derived CDR1 and CDR2 are SGHRS and YFSETQ. Unmatched junction bases numbered 4, after V lost 5 bases and J lost 2 bases. The CDR3 region is CASRGLATTYEQYF. CDR3 bases: TGCGCCAGCAGGGGACTAGCGACCACCTACGAGCAGTACTTC.

This clone showed up just a few times. The chain employs TRBV6-5 and TRBJ2-1; TRBD1 aligns across 10 bases. The ends lost 2 bases at V and 10 bases at J; junction bases unmatched: 11. In germline, CDR1 is MNHEY, CDR2 SVGAGI. The CDR3 sequence is 16 residues long. The CDR3: CASSYATGQGSHEQFF. CDR3 bases: TGTGCCAGCAGTTACGCTACGGGACAGGGGTCCCACGAGCAGTTCTTC.

The V call is TRBV28, the J call TRBJ2-1; TRBD2 might be the D (5 bases). There are 15 residues in the CDR3. V dropped 7 bases and J dropped 12 bases, with 25 bases sitting between them. Germline V CDR1 and CDR2: MDHEN, SYDVKM. In DNA form, the CDR3 reads TGTGCCAGCACCCTAGAGGGTTCCCCCGTTGTAGGGCAGTTCTTC. This gives the protein CASTLEGSPVVGQFF.

V is TRBV27 and J is TRBJ1-2; tentative D call: TRBD1 (5 bases). From germline, CDR1 is MNHEY and CDR2 SMNVEV (reference sequence). The CDR3 length is 13 residues. V was pared by 6 bases and J by 2 bases, with 10 bases between. CDR3 loop: CASSLQGNYGYTF. As DNA, the CDR3 is TGTGCCAGCAGCCTTCAGGGCAACTATGGCTACACCTTC.

CDR3 in amino acids: CASSLFSSSYEQYF. For the CDR3, the DNA is TGTGCCAGCAGCTTGTTTTCGAGCTCCTACGAGCAGTACTTC. The J gene is TRBJ2-7, the V gene TRBV5-6; D is undetermined. Germline loops: CDR1 SGHDT, CDR2 YYEEEE. The CDR3 has 14 amino acids. The V end lost 1 base, the J end lost 0 bases, and 8 bases lay between the germline ends.

The genes are TRBV5-1 and TRBJ1-2; D possibly corresponds to TRBD1 (5 bases). CDR3 size: 15 residues. The V gene lost 0 bases and the J gene lost 4 bases, with 13 bases spanning the gap. Per germline, CDR1 SGHRS and CDR2 YFSETQ. The CDR3 nucleotides read TGCGCCAGCAGCTTGGGGGGCCAAGAGGGCTATGGCTACACCTTC. It is translated as CASSLGGQEGYGYTF.

The chain combines TRBV5-1 with TRBJ2-5; TRBD2 might be the D (7 bases). The germline V and J ends were trimmed by 4 bases and 5 bases, with 18 bases remaining between them. The germline V gene has CDR1 SGHRS and CDR2 YFSETQ. CDR3 length equals 15 residues. CDR3 bases: TGCGCCAGCAGCGAGGTGGCTCGGGGGGCTGAGACCCAGTACTTC. It is translated as CASSEVARGAETQYF.

The gene calls are TRBV7-3 and TRBJ1-2, with 7 positions matching TRBD1. The CDR3 has 15 amino acids. Germline V gene lookup returns CDR1 SGHTA and CDR2 FQGTGA. V dropped 5 bases and J dropped 5; count of bases not matched to a gene: 11. CDR3 sequence reads: CASSLAGQDRYGYTF. As DNA, the CDR3 is TGTGCCAGCAGCCTAGCCGGACAGGACCGTTATGGCTACACCTTC.

This chain joins TRBV10-3 and TRBJ2-1, with a weak D call TRBD2 (6 bases). Germline V CDR1 and CDR2: ENHRY, SYGVKD. The CDR3 spans 16 residues. V was cut by 8 bases and J by 4 bases, with 21 bases left in between. This chain's CDR3 is CAISTSRLESYNEQFF. As DNA, the CDR3 is TGTGCCATCTCCACCTCTAGACTAGAGAGTTACAATGAGCAGTTCTTC.

J is TRBJ2-2 and V is TRBV18; D unclear. The V gene's germline CDR1 is KGHSH and CDR2 LQKENI. This CDR3 contains 18 residues. V dropped 3 bases and J dropped 2 bases, with 19 bases sitting between them. In DNA, the CDR3 is TGTGCCAGCTCACCCCCGACCTATCGGGTCACAAACACCGGGGAGCTGTTTTTT. It is translated as CASSPPTYRVTNTGELFF. Full variable domain (outside the CDR3, taken from reference TRBV18 and TRBJ2-2): NAGVMQNPRHLVRRRGQEARLRCSPMKGHSHVYWYRQLPEEGLKFMVYLQKENIIDESGMPKERFSAEFPKEGPSILRIQQVVRGDSAAYFCASSPPTYRVTNTGELFFGEGSRLTVL.

The CDR3 nucleotides read TGTGCCAGCAGCCCGACTAGCGGTTCCGGGGAGCTGTTTTTT. Amino acids: CASSPTSGSGELFF. V usage is TRBV7-3 and J usage is TRBJ2-2; TRBD2 matches at 9 bases. The CDR3 has 14 amino acids. V dropped 5 bases and J dropped 6; count of bases not matched to a gene: 4. Germline CDR1 is SGHTA and CDR2 is FQGTGA.

This chain links TRBV5-1 with TRBJ1-4; D perhaps matches TRBD1 (5 bases). Germline V gene sequence: CDR1 SGHRS, CDR2 YFSETQ. V lost 4 bases, J lost 7 bases, and 20 bases lay in between. The CDR3 runs 16 residues. CDR3 sequence: CASSTGVGRAGEKLFF. The CDR3 DNA follows: TGCGCCAGCAGCACGGGAGTTGGCAGGGCGGGTGAAAAACTGTTTTTT.

This rearrangement joins TRBV2 to TRBJ1-4, with no clear D. This CDR3 comprises 14 residues. Trimming stripped 3 bases from V and 3 bases from J, with 8 bases between. CDR1 and CDR2 from the germline V gene are SNHLY and FYNNEI. CDR3 sequence: CASSDGGSNEKLFF. CDR3 DNA: TGTGCCAGCAGTGACGGCGGGTCTAATGAAAAACTGTTTTTT.

The chain joins TRBV18 to TRBJ1-6, with D unclear. This CDR3 spans 14 amino acids. V was pared by 6 bases and J by 8 bases, with 14 bases between. Germline V gene data show CDR1 as KGHSH and CDR2 as LQKENI. The CDR3 protein is CASSLGNLHSPLHF. CDR3 in DNA: TGTGCCAGCTCCCTAGGGAATCTCCATTCACCCCTCCACTTT.